A single sample gave rise to the 3 T cell receptor beta chains below, sequenced in a study of regulatory T cells in long-lasting Graves disease. TCR beta libraries were built with iRepertoire HTBI primers and Arm-PCR of CDR3 regions. In TCRdb, the multiplex PCR reads were re-called with MiXCR into one record per CDR3 protein. In the table there are under 300,000 distinct CDR3 sequences, around 20% of which are singletons. Time point of the sample: newly diagnosed GD, antithyroid drugs for less than 3 months. Extracted RNA from PBMCs served as the source of the TCR library. Specimen: peripheral blood mononuclear cells (PBMCs), collected at new diagnosis, from a patient treated with antithyroid drugs. The receptors here all came from a female donor with Graves disease.

This clonotype was counted at least ten times. The genes are TRBV7-3 and TRBJ2-7; 7 positions match TRBD1. There are 13 residues in the CDR3. The ends lost 5 bases at V and 3 bases at J; junction bases unmatched: 4. The germline V gene has CDR1 SGHTA and CDR2 FQGTGA. The DNA for the CDR3 is TGTGCCAGCAGCCACGGACAGGACTACGAGCAGTACTTC. This sequence encodes CASSHGQDYEQYF.

This clonotype was recorded at least ten times. This rearrangement joins TRBV20-1 to TRBJ2-5; tentatively, D is TRBD2 (6 bases). CDR3 length: 15 amino acids. Germline CDR1 DFQATT, CDR2 SNEGSKA (reference sequence). The V gene lost 6 bases and the J gene lost 5 bases, with 22 bases spanning the gap. CDR3 in amino acids: CSAAPASELSETQYF. CDR3 in DNA: TGCAGTGCAGCACCAGCTAGCGAGCTAAGCGAGACCCAGTACTTC.

Many counts were recorded for this clonotype. The rearrangement uses TRBV20-1 and TRBJ1-5, with 10 bases fitting TRBD1. The CDR3 is 16 residues long. CDR1 is DFQATT, CDR2 SNEGSKA, per germline (reference sequence). V shed 6 bases and J 2 bases; nucleotides not matched to a gene: 10. CDR3 DNA: TGCAGTGCACCGGGACAGGGGACGAGGGGCAATCAGCCCCAGCATTTT. Amino acids: CSAPGQGTRGNQPQHF.